This T cell receptor beta chain was captured in a study of preoperative IRX-2 immunotherapy in early breast cancer. Treatment denoted: preoperative locoregional IRX-2 cytokine immunotherapy. Patients received preoperative, locoregional IRX-2 cytokine immunotherapy in a phase Ib study. TCRdb's table, derived via immunoSEQ multiplex PCR, lists solely in-frame clones and lacks some. The data contain about 33,000 clones, about nine tenths of them singletons. V was trimmed by 6 bases and J by 2 bases, leaving 14 bases between them. CDR3 size: 14 residues. Germline CDR1 reads KGHSH; CDR2 reads LQKENI. The TCR was taken from a human donor with breast cancer. V usage is TRBV18 and J usage is TRBJ2-7; the D gene is possibly TRBD1 (6 bases). Sequencing was performed on tumor tissue, taken after IRX-2 immunotherapy. The CDR3 here is CASSLNRVTYEQYF. The CDR3 coding sequence is TGTGCCAGCTCCCTCAACAGGGTTACCTACGAGCAGTACTTC. Using reference TRBV18 and TRBJ2-7 for the parts outside the CDR3, the full variable domain is NAGVMQNPRHLVRRRGQEARLRCSPMKGHSHVYWYRQLPEEGLKFMVYLQKENIIDESGMPKERFSAEFPKEGPSILRIQQVVRGDSAAYFCASSLNRVTYEQYFGPGTRLTVT.